Listed here are 13 T cell receptor beta chains from one sample, sequenced in a study of CD8 T cells in Susac syndrome. RNA in amounts of about 0.5 to 1 ug was reverse transcribed with random hexamers. MiXCR, applied by TCRdb to the immunoSEQ multiplex PCR reads, yields one record per CDR3 protein. This table holds 300,000 to 350,000 distinct CDR3 sequences, about 91% found once. The specimen was CD4+ T cells from PBMCs. The receptors were gathered from a human donor with multiple sclerosis.

J is TRBJ2-5 and V is TRBV5-1; D call uncertain. This CDR3 comprises 15 residues. The germline V gene encodes CDR1 SGHRS and CDR2 YFSETQ. V shed 2 bases and J shed 4 bases, with 15 bases lying between them. The CDR3 loop is CASSLEDPSVETQYF. CDR3 DNA sequence: TGCGCCAGCAGCTTAGAGGATCCTTCTGTAGAGACCCAGTACTTC.

This chain joins TRBV23-1 and TRBJ2-5; TRBD1 matches at 7 bases. TRBV23-1 is an ORF; its function is uncertain. The ends lost 3 bases at V and 6 bases at J; junction bases unmatched: 16. This CDR3 is built from 17 residues. The CDR3 spells CASSQVGQLVWSKTQYF. The CDR3 DNA reads as TGCGCCAGCAGTCAGGTGGGACAGCTCGTTTGGTCGAAGACCCAGTACTTC.

This chain uses TRBV20-1 with TRBJ1-1; D not certain. Germline CDR1 DFQATT, CDR2 SNEGSKA (reference sequence). The CDR3 is 14 amino acids. CDR3 amino acids: CSWVSGPAWTEAFF. The CDR3 region has the DNA TGCAGCTGGGTTTCCGGTCCAGCGTGGACTGAAGCTTTCTTT.

V usage is TRBV7-9 and J usage is TRBJ2-5, with D possibly matching TRBD1 (6 bases). This CDR3 spans 14 amino acids. V lost 5 bases to trimming and J lost 1 base, with 11 bases between them. Germline CDR1 reads SEHNR; CDR2 reads FQNEAQ (reference sequence). The CDR3 loop is CASSAGQTQETQYF. The CDR3 region has the DNA TGTGCCAGCAGCGCCGGACAGACCCAAGAGACCCAGTACTTC.

The gene calls are TRBV2 and TRBJ2-2; no definite D call. Trimming stripped 7 bases from V and 2 bases from J, with 11 bases between. The CDR3 runs 14 residues. From germline, CDR1 is SNHLY and CDR2 FYNNEI. The CDR3 sequence: CASKIGGNTGELFF. The CDR3, as DNA: TGTGCCAGCAAAATCGGCGGAAACACCGGGGAGCTGTTTTTT.

This chain joins TRBV30 and TRBJ2-3; D unresolved. Trimming removed 0 bases from V and 1 base from J, with 11 bases in between. Germline-derived CDR1 and CDR2 are GTSNPN and SVGIG (reference sequence). The CDR3 contains 15 residues. Here the CDR3 reads CAWSVFGAGTDTQYF. The CDR3 nucleotides read TGTGCCTGGAGTGTATTCGGAGCAGGCACAGATACGCAGTATTTT.

This clonotype has just one count. The gene calls are TRBV2 and TRBJ2-7, with D possibly being TRBD2 (6 bases). CDR1 SNHLY and CDR2 FYNNEI come from the germline V gene. The V end lost 4 bases, the J end lost 6 bases, and 13 bases lay between the germline ends. This CDR3 region has 13 residues. The chain's CDR3 is CASSVEGPTEQYF. The CDR3 region has the DNA TGTGCCAGCAGTGTGGAGGGGCCGACCGAGCAGTACTTC.

The rearrangement joins TRBV7-2 to TRBJ2-2, with 10 nucleotides matching TRBD2. Germline assignment: CDR1 SGHTA and CDR2 FQGNSA. The CDR3 runs to 17 residues. J lost 7 bases, V lost 5 bases, and 13 bases had no gene match. Here the CDR3 reads CASSRTSGAFRGGELFF. The CDR3 DNA reads TGTGCCAGCAGCCGCACTAGCGGGGCCTTCAGGGGCGGGGAGCTGTTTTTT.

The chain has TRBV7-9 and TRBJ1-1; no clear D. Trimming took 0 bases from V and 4 from J, leaving 15 bases between them. CDR3 length: 16 residues. From germline, CDR1 is SEHNR and CDR2 FQNEAQ (reference sequence). The CDR3 bases are TGTGCCAGCAGCTTAGCGCGGAGAGCGAGGGCCACTGAAGCTTTCTTT. Translated: CASSLARRARATEAFF.

This sequence joins TRBV7-2 and TRBJ1-2; no clear D. The CDR3 runs to 13 residues. V was clipped by 1 base and J by 6 bases, with 9 bases between them. Looked up from germline, CDR1 is SGHTA and CDR2 is FQGNSA. The CDR3 region is CASSLEENNGYTF. CDR3 bases: TGTGCCAGCAGCTTAGAAGAAAACAATGGCTACACCTTC.

The chain links TRBV27 to TRBJ2-7; D might be TRBD1 or TRBD2, each matching 5 bases. This CDR3 has 16 amino acids. Germline CDR1 reads MNHEY; CDR2 reads SMNVEV (reference sequence). V dropped 0 bases and J dropped 0 bases, with 12 bases sitting between them. The CDR3 is CASSLSLGGVSYEQYF. In DNA, the CDR3 is TGTGCCAGCAGTTTATCCCTTGGGGGAGTCTCCTACGAGCAGTACTTC.

J is TRBJ2-3 and V is TRBV2; D gene unclear. Germline lookup yields CDR1 SNHLY and CDR2 FYNNEI. The CDR3 loop spans 13 amino acids. Trimming stripped 4 bases from V and 2 bases from J, with 7 bases between. CDR3 region: CASSGRPTDTQYF. CDR3 nucleotides: TGTGCCAGCAGTGGCCGTCCCACAGATACGCAGTATTTT.

V is TRBV25-1 and J is TRBJ1-5; the D is unclear. Trimming removed 6 bases from V and 2 bases from J, with 17 bases in between. Germline assignment: CDR1 MGHDK and CDR2 SYGVNS. The CDR3 extends over 16 amino acids. Here the CDR3 reads CASSRQYHWGNQPQHF. The CDR3 coding sequence is TGTGCCAGCAGCAGGCAGTACCACTGGGGCAATCAGCCCCAGCATTTT.